The clone carrying this T cell receptor (beta chain) was counted only a few times. This specimen comes from a study of blood T cell repertoires in COVID-19. What the recovered Cohort 3 donors had was two negative PCRs, clearance, or symptom resolution. Per the original methods: For nucleated cells, counts were estimated from reference gene primer amplification. Using immunoSEQ multiplex PCR, the repertoire was profiled, and TCRdb retains in-frame clones only, with some absent. V, J and clone size are taken as reported in that table, and D and trimming were inferred from the DNA itself. The table lists over 250,000 clones, approximately 90% of them singletons. Germline assignment: CDR1 MDHEN and CDR2 SYDVKM. The CDR3 is 17 amino acids. Trimming took 6 bases from V and 4 from J; bases not matched to a gene: 12.

This rearrangement joins TRBV28 to TRBJ2-5, with 12 positions matching TRBD2. Sequenced sample: PBMCs or T cells enriched from blood (not recorded which). This clonotype originated in a man aged 35 to 55 who had recovered from COVID-19. As DNA, the CDR3 is TGTGCCAGCAGGCCCCGACTAGCGGGAGCCCCCGGAGAGACCCAGTACTTC. It translates to CASRPRLAGAPGETQYF.